This entry concerns a single T cell receptor beta chain. Its antigen remains unknown. CDR3 length: 12 residues. UMI-labeled 5' RACE yielded the TRB cDNA libraries. After re-calling the 5' RACE reads, TCRdb lists one entry per CDR3 protein, DNA absent. Its table lists 120,000 to 150,000 distinct CDR3 sequences. The record originates from a study of CXCR3-negative and CXCR3-positive naive CD8 T cells. Study-wide points: The naive subsets expressed comparable surface CD5, and the authors inferred TCR strength from TRB CDR3 properties. TRB CDR3s of CXCR3-positive naive cells were more hydrophobic than those of CXCR3-negative naive cells.

Per CD8+ T cell subset, triplicate sorts of 310,000 or so cells each were done. The authors gated naive CD8+ T cells as CD45RO-CCR7+CD27+CD95-. The chain has TRBV21-1 and TRBJ1-1; TCRdb lists TRBD1, though no DNA is available to test this call. TRBV21-1 is flagged as a pseudogene. Source material: naive CXCR3+ CD8+ T cells from blood. Subset here: CD45RO-CCR7+CD27+CD95- naive CD8+ T cells expressing CXCR3 (TNR3+). This TCR came from a human donor in good health. Some clones in this sample may be carry-over from other donors' samples. The CDR3 here is CASSKVNRAAFF.